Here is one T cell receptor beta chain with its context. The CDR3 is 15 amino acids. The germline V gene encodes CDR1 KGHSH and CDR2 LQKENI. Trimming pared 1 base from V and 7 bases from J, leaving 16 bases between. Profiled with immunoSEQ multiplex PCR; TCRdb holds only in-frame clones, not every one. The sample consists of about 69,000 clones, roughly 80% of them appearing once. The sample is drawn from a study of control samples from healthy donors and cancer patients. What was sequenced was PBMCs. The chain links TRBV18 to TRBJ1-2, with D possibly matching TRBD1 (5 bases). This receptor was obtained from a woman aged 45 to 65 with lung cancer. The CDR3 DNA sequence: TGTGCCAGCTCACCACTACAGGAAAAAGGTGGTGGCTACACCTTC. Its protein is CASSPLQEKGGGYTF.